These 3 T cell receptor beta chains originate from one sample sequenced in a study of T cells in Graves' hyperthyroidism and ophthalmopathy. TCR beta CDR3 region amplification was performed from RNA transcripts. The TCR CDR3 was amplified in a first-round RT-PCR using the HTBI primer set. TCRdb analysed the multiplex PCR reads with MiXCR anew, one entry per CDR3 protein. The table has hundreds of thousands of distinct CDR3 sequences, 38% seen once. The sample comprised blood. These receptors originate from a man aged 18 to 35 with Graves' hyperthyroidism.

The chain uses TRBV20-1 and TRBJ1-1; TRBD1 is a possible D gene (5 bases). The CDR3 runs 14 residues. V lost 1 base and J lost 0, with 9 bases in between. Germline V CDR1 and CDR2: DFQATT, SNEGSKA (reference sequence). CDR3 sequence reads: CSARAGHLNTEAFF. The DNA of the CDR3 is TGCAGTGCTAGAGCTGGACACTTGAACACTGAAGCTTTCTTT.

The CDR3 region has the DNA TGCGCCAGCAGCTTGGTTCAGGGTGGATCCCAGCATTTT. Amino acid sequence: CASSLVQGGSQHF. This chain links TRBV5-1 with TRBJ1-5, with D perhaps TRBD1 (5 bases). V was cut by 0 bases and J by 11 bases, with 12 bases left in between. The CDR3 length is 13 residues. The germline V gene has CDR1 SGHRS and CDR2 YFSETQ.

This clonotype came up many times. This chain links TRBV20-1 with TRBJ1-1; possible D gene TRBD1, 5 bases. There are 14 residues in the CDR3. From germline, CDR1 is DFQATT and CDR2 SNEGSKA (reference sequence). V gave up 0 bases and J gave up 5 bases, with 13 bases separating them. This chain's CDR3 is CSAREGGGGTEAFF. For the CDR3, the DNA is TGCAGTGCTAGAGAGGGGGGAGGTGGGACTGAAGCTTTCTTT.